The present T cell receptor (beta chain) was sequenced within a study of CD8 T cells in Susac syndrome. Study-level points and caveats: A relatively small number of individuals underwent TCR sequencing and HLA analysis.

Each Susac syndrome patient had definite or probable disease by recently defined criteria. TEMRA cells were enriched by FACS, and CD4+ and CD8+ T cells were negatively isolated. Comment on this clonotype: Its antigen is not identified.

Germline lookup yields CDR1 SNHLY and CDR2 FYNNEI. The CDR3 extends over 14 amino acids. V lost 8 bases and J lost 0, with 11 bases in between. Random hexamers were used to reverse transcribe an amount of roughly 0.45 to 1 ug RNA. From the immunoSEQ multiplex PCR reads, TCRdb called clonotypes with MiXCR, one entry per CDR3 protein. The sample gives about 180,000 distinct CDR3 sequences, about 93% of which show up once; approximately 0.099% is in the top ten. This sequence was found in a human donor with Susac syndrome. The sample comprised CD4+ T cells from PBMCs. V usage is TRBV2 and J usage is TRBJ2-1; D possibly uses TRBD1 or TRBD2 (5 bases each). In DNA, the CDR3 is TGTGCCAGCCGGGGCAGACGCTCCTACAATGAGCAGTTCTTC. It is translated as CASRGRRSYNEQFF.